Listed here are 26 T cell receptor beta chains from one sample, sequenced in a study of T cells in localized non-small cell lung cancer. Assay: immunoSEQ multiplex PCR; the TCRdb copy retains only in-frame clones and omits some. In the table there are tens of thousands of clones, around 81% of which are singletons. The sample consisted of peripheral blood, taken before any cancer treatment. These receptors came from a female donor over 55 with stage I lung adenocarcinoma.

The CDR3 coding sequence is TGTGCCAGCAGCTTTATTAGGCGGGAGGGCCGACCAGATACGCAGTATTTT. Translated: CASSFIRREGRPDTQYF. This rearrangement joins TRBV7-2 to TRBJ2-3; 9 bases are shared with TRBD2. Germline CDR1 is SGHTA and CDR2 is FQGNSA. Trimming took 3 bases from V and 4 from J; bases not matched to a gene: 11. The CDR3 is made up of 17 amino acids.

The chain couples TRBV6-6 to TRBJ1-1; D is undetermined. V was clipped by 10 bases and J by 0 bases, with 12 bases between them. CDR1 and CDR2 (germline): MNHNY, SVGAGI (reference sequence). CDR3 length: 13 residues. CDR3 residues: CATFAQLNTEAFF. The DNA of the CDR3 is TGTGCCACTTTCGCCCAGTTGAACACTGAAGCTTTCTTT.

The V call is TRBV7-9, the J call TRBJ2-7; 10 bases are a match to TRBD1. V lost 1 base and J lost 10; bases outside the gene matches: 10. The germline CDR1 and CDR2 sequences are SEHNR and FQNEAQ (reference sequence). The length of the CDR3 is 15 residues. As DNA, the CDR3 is TGTGCCAGCAGCTTAGAGCGGAGGGACAGGGGAATTCAGTACTTC. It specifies CASSLERRDRGIQYF.

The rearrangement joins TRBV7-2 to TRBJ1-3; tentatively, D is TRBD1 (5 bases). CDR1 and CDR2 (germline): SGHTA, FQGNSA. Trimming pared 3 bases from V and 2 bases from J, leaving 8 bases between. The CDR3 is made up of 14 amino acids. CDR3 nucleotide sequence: TGTGCCAGCAGCTTTTCAGGGACTGGAAACACCATATATTTT. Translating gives CASSFSGTGNTIYF.

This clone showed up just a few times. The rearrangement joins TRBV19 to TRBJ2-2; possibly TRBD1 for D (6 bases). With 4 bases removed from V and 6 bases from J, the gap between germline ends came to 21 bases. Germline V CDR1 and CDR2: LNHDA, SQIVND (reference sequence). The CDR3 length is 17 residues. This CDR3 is CASSNNPQGVEAGELFF. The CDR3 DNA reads TGTGCCAGTAGTAATAACCCACAGGGCGTGGAGGCCGGGGAGCTGTTTTTT. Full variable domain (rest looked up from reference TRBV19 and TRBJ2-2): DGGITQSPKYLFRKEGQNVTLSCEQNLNHDAMYWYRQDPGQGLRLIYYSQIVNDFQKGDIAEGYSVSREKKESFPLTVTSAQKNPTAFYLCASSNNPQGVEAGELFFGEGSRLTVL.

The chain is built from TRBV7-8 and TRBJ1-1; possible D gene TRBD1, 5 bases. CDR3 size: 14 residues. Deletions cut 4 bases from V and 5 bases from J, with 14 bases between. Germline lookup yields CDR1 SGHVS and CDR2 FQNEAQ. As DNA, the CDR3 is TGTGCCAGCAGCTCCGGGGCCAGTAGGACTGAAGCTTTCTTT. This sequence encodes CASSSGASRTEAFF. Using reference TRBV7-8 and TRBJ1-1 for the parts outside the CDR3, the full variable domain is GAGVSQSPRYKVAKRGQDVALRCDPISGHVSLFWYQQALGQGPEFLTYFQNEAQLDKSGLPSDRFFAERPEGSVSTLKIQRTQQEDSAVYLCASSSGASRTEAFFGQGTRLTVV.

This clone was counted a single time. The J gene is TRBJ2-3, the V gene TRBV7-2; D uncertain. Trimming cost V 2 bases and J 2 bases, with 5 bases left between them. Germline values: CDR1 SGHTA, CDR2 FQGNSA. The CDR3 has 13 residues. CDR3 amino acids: CASSLSFTDTQYF. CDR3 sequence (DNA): TGTGCCAGCAGCTTAAGTTTCACAGATACGCAGTATTTT. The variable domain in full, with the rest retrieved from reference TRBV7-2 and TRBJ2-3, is GAGVSQSPSNKVTEKGKDVELRCDPISGHTALYWYRQSLGQGLEFLIYFQGNSAPDKSGLPSDRFSAERTGGSVSTLTIQRTQQEDSAVYLCASSLSFTDTQYFGPGTRLTVL.

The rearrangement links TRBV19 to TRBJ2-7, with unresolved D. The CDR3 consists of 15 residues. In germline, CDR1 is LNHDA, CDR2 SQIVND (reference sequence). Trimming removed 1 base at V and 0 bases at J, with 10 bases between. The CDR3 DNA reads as TGTGCCAGTAGTATAGCGGCGCACGGCTCCTACGAGCAGTACTTC. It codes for CASSIAAHGSYEQYF. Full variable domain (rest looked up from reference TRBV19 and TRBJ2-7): DGGITQSPKYLFRKEGQNVTLSCEQNLNHDAMYWYRQDPGQGLRLIYYSQIVNDFQKGDIAEGYSVSREKKESFPLTVTSAQKNPTAFYLCASSIAAHGSYEQYFGPGTRLTVT.

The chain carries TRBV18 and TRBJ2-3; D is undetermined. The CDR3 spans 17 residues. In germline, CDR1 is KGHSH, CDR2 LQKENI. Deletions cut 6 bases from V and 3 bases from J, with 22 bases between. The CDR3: CASSARRGVAETDTQYF. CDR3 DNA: TGTGCCAGCTCGGCTCGCCGTGGGGTCGCCGAGACAGATACGCAGTATTTT. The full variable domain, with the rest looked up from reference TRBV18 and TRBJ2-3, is NAGVMQNPRHLVRRRGQEARLRCSPMKGHSHVYWYRQLPEEGLKFMVYLQKENIIDESGMPKERFSAEFPKEGPSILRIQQVVRGDSAAYFCASSARRGVAETDTQYFGPGTRLTVL.

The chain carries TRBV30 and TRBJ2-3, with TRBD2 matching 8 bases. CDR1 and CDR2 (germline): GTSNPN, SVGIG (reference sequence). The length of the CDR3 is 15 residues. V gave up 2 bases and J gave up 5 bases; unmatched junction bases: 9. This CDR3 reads CAWSRGKLAEDTQYF. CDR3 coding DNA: TGTGCCTGGAGTCGAGGTAAACTAGCGGAAGATACGCAGTATTTT.

Here the CDR3 DNA reads TGTGCCAGCAGCCAACCCAAAGAGACCCAGTACTTC. Its translation: CASSQPKETQYF. The chain is built from TRBV7-2 and TRBJ2-5; D call uncertain. V lost 5 bases, J lost 3 bases, and 7 bases lay in between. The CDR3 totals 12 residues. Germline lookup yields CDR1 SGHTA and CDR2 FQGNSA.

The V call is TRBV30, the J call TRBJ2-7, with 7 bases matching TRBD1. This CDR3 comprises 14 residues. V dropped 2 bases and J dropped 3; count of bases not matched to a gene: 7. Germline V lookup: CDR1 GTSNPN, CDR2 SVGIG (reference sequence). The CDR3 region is CAWSHSGTDYEQYF. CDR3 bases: TGTGCCTGGAGTCACTCCGGGACAGACTACGAGCAGTACTTC. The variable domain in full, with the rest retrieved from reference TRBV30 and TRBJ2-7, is SQTIHQWPATLVQPVGSPLSLECTVEGTSNPNLYWYRQAAGRGLQLLFYSVGIGQISSEVPQNLSASRPQDRQFILSSKKLLLSDSGFYLCAWSHSGTDYEQYFGPGTRLTVT.

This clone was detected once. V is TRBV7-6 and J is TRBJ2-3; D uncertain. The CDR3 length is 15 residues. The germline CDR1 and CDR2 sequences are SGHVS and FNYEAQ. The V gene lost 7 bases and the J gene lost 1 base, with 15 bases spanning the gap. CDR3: CASTTAGGRTDTQYF. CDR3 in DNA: TGTGCCAGCACCACCGCCGGCGGCCGCACAGATACGCAGTATTTT.

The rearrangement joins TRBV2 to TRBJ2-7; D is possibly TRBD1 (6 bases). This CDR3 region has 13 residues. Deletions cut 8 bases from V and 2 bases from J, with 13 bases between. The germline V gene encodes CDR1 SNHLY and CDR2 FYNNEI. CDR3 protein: CASEAQGTYEQYF. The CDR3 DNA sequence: TGTGCCAGCGAGGCACAGGGTACCTACGAGCAGTACTTC.

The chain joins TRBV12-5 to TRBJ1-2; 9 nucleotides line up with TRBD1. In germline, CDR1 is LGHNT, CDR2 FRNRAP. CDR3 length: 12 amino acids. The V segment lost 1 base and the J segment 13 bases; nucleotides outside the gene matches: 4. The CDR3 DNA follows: TGTGCTAGTGGTTTGGGGACAGGGGATCTCACCTTC. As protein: CASGLGTGDLTF.

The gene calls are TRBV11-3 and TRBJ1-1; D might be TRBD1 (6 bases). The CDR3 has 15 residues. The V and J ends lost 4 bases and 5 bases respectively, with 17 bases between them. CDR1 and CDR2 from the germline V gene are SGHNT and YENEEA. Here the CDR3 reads CASSSPGGGGTEAFF. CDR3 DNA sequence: TGTGCCAGCAGCTCACCCGGGGGGGGCGGGACTGAAGCTTTCTTT.

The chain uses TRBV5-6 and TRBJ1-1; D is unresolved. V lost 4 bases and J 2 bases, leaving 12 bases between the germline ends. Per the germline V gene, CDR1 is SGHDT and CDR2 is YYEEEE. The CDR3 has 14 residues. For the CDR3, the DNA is TGTGCCAGCAGCCCGGGGATACGAAACACTGAAGCTTTCTTT. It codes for CASSPGIRNTEAFF.

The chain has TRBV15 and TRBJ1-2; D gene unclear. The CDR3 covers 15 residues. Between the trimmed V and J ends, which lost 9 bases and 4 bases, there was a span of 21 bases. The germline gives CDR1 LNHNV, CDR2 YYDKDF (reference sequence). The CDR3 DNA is TGTGCCACGTCAGCTCACGGTTCCGCGAGCTATGGCTACACCTTC. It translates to CATSAHGSASYGYTF. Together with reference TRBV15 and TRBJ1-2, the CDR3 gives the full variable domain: DAMVIQNPRYQVTQFGKPVTLSCSQTLNHNVMYWYQQKSSQAPKLLFHYYDKDFNNEADTPDNFQSRRPNTSFCFLDIRSPGLGDTAMYLCATSAHGSASYGYTFGSGTRLTVV.

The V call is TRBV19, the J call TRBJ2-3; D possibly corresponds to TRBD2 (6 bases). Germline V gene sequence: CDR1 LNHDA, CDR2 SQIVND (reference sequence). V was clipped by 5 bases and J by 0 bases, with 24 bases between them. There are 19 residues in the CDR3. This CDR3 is CASSARTGGTSVSTDTQYF. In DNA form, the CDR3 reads TGTGCCAGTAGTGCGCGTACTGGCGGGACTTCCGTTAGCACAGATACGCAGTATTTT.

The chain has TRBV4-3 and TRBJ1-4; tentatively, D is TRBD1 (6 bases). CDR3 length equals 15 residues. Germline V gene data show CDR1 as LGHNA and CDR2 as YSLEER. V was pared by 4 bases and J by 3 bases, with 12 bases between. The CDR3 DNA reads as TGCGCCAGCAGCCCAGAAGGGGGGCCTAATGAAAAACTGTTTTTT. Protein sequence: CASSPEGGPNEKLFF.

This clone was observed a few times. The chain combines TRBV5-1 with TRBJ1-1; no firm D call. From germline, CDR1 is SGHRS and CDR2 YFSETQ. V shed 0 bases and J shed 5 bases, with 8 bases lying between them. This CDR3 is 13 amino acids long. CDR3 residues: CASSLGFGTEAFF. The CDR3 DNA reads TGCGCCAGCAGCTTGGGGTTCGGGACTGAAGCTTTCTTT.

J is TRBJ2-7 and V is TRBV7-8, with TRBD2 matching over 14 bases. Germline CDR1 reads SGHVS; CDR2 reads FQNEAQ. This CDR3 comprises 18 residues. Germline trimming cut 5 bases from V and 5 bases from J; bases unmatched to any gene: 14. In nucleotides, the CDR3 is TGTGCCAGCAGCAGGGATCCCAGACTAGCGGGGGGGAACGACGAGCAGTACTTC. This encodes CASSRDPRLAGGNDEQYF.

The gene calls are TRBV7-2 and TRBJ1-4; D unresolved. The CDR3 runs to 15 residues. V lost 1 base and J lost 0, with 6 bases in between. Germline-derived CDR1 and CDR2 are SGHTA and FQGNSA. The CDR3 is CASSLDGATNEKLFF. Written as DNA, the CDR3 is TGTGCCAGCAGCTTAGATGGAGCAACTAATGAAAAACTGTTTTTT.

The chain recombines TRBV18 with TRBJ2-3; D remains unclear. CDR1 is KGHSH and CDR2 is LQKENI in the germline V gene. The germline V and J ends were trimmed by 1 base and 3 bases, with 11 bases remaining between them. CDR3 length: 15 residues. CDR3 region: CASSPRGLLTDTQYF. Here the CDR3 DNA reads TGTGCCAGCTCACCACGAGGTCTACTGACAGATACGCAGTATTTT.

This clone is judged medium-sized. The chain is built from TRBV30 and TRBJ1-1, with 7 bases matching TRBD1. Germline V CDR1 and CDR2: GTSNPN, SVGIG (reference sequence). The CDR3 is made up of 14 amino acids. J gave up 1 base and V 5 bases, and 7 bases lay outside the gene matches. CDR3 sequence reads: CAWSKGTANTEAFF. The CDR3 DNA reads TGTGCCTGGTCTAAAGGGACAGCGAACACTGAAGCTTTCTTT.

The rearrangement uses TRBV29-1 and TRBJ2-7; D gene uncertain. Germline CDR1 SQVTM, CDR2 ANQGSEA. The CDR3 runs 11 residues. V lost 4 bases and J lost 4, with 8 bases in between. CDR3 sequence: CSVGRDYEQYF. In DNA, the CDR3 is TGCAGCGTTGGAAGGGATTACGAGCAGTACTTC.